The 30 T cell receptor beta chains presented below share a single source sample, sequenced in a study of cytomegalovirus exposure and HLA in healthy donors. PCR employed 60 Vbeta and 13 Jbeta primers. The table came from immunoSEQ multiplex PCR; TCRdb's copy has only in-frame clones and leaves some out. The sample has fewer than 150,000 clones, 60% to 80% seen once. Source material: PBMCs. These receptors originate from a woman in her twenties or thirties in good health and CMV-seropositive.

The chain uses TRBV18 and TRBJ1-1, with D uncertain. Germline loops: CDR1 KGHSH, CDR2 LQKENI. V gave up 5 bases and J gave up 7 bases, with 8 bases separating them. The CDR3 runs 11 residues. For the CDR3, the DNA is TGTGCCAGCTCAGGAGCAGTTGAAGCTTTCTTT. Residues: CASSGAVEAFF.

V is TRBV5-4 and J is TRBJ2-7, with 10 bases aligning to TRBD2. Trimming took 3 bases from V and 6 from J; bases not matched to a gene: 6. The CDR3 has 14 amino acids. Germline V gene data show CDR1 as SGHNT and CDR2 as YYREEE (reference sequence). The DNA of the CDR3 is TGTGCCAGCAGCTATTCCGGGACTAGCGCCGAGCAGTACTTC. It encodes CASSYSGTSAEQYF. Looking up the rest from reference TRBV5-4 and TRBJ2-7 gives the full variable domain: ETGVTQSPTHLIKTRGQQVTLRCSSQSGHNTVSWYQQALGQGPQFIFQYYREEENGRGNFPPRFSGLQFPNYSSELNVNALELDDSALYLCASSYSGTSAEQYFGPGTRLTVT.

The chain links TRBV30 to TRBJ2-5; 11 bases are a match to TRBD1. The J call is doubtful: the DNA matches TRBJ2-7 better. This CDR3 spans 14 amino acids. Per the germline V gene, CDR1 is GTSNPN and CDR2 is SVGIG (reference sequence). The CDR3 protein is CAWSLGQGAYEQYF. CDR3 DNA: TGTGCCTGGAGTCTGGGACAGGGGGCCTACGAGCAGTACTTC.

The chain uses TRBV4-1 and TRBJ2-7; 9 positions agree with TRBD1. This CDR3 comprises 16 residues. Germline V gene data show CDR1 as MGHRA and CDR2 as YSYEKL. With 1 base clipped from V and 3 bases from J, the junction kept 7 bases outside the gene matches. CDR3 DNA sequence: TGCGCCAGCAGCCAAGGGCGAGACAGGGGGTTCTACGAGCAGTACTTC. Protein product: CASSQGRDRGFYEQYF.

J is TRBJ1-6 and V is TRBV6-5; the match to TRBD1 covers 9 bases. The V segment lost 4 bases and the J segment 8 bases; nucleotides outside the gene matches: 6. Germline V gene data show CDR1 as MNHEY and CDR2 as SVGAGI. The CDR3 consists of 15 residues. DNA of the CDR3: TGTGCCAGCAGTTGGGACAGGGTCGTGGATTCACCCCTCCACTTT. It encodes CASSWDRVVDSPLHF.

V gene TRBV29-1 combines with J gene TRBJ1-1; 8 positions match TRBD1. Trimming cost V 6 bases and J 1 base; bases outside gene matches: 7. Germline V CDR1 and CDR2: SQVTM, ANQGSEA. The CDR3 is made up of 14 amino acids. The DNA of the CDR3 is TGCAGCGTGACACAGGGGGTTAAGAACACTGAAGCTTTCTTT. It specifies CSVTQGVKNTEAFF.

The CDR3: CASSKLPGINYGYTF. The CDR3, as DNA: TGTGCCAGCAGCAAACTTCCGGGAATAAACTATGGCTACACCTTC. The chain employs TRBV21-1 and TRBJ1-2. TRBV21-1 is reported as a pseudogene. CDR3 length: 15 residues.

The chain couples TRBV7-9 to TRBJ1-5; 8 nucleotides agree with TRBD1. The CDR3 consists of 15 residues. Germline V gene lookup returns CDR1 SEHNR and CDR2 FQNEAQ (reference sequence). V lost 1 base to trimming and J lost 5 bases; unmatched junction nucleotides: 4. The CDR3 bases are TGTGCCAGCAGCTTAGGGTCAGGGGGCGATCAGCCCCAGCATTTT. The encoded protein is CASSLGSGGDQPQHF.

The V and J genes are TRBV7-3 and TRBJ2-7; perhaps TRBD1 as D (5 bases). From germline, CDR1 is SGHTA and CDR2 FQGTGA. The CDR3 sequence is 14 residues long. V lost 3 bases and J lost 1, with 10 bases in between. The CDR3 DNA reads TGTGCCAGCAGCTTGTCGACAGAGTCCTACGAGCAGTACTTC. Translated, it gives CASSLSTESYEQYF.

The rearrangement links TRBV23-1 to TRBJ2-3; 13 bases are a match to TRBD2. TRBV23-1 is treated as an ORF (open reading frame) with a function not yet certain. The CDR3 covers 13 residues. This chain's CDR3 is CAGLAGDPDTQYF. In DNA, the CDR3 is TGCGCTGGACTAGCGGGAGACCCAGATACGCAGTATTTT.

This chain joins TRBV9 and TRBJ2-1; no definite D call. Trimming removed 3 bases from V and 5 bases from J, with 15 bases in between. This CDR3 contains 15 residues. Germline-derived CDR1 and CDR2 are SGDLS and YYNGEE. The CDR3 coding sequence is TGTGCCAGCAGCGCCCCAGCGCCCCTTAACAATGAGCAGTTCTTC. Translating it yields CASSAPAPLNNEQFF.

The chain uses TRBV4-2 and TRBJ2-5; 11 bases agree with TRBD2. The CDR3 runs to 17 residues. J gave up 2 bases and V 0 bases, and 5 bases lay outside the gene matches. Germline CDR1 reads LGHNA; CDR2 reads YNFKEQ. CDR3 nucleotides: TGTGCCAGCAGCCAAGATGGGACTAGCGGCGAACAAGAGACCCAGTACTTC. The encoded protein is CASSQDGTSGEQETQYF.

The V call is TRBV6-5, the J call TRBJ2-1; a possible D gene is TRBD2 (7 bases). Looked up from germline, CDR1 is MNHEY and CDR2 is SVGAGI. The CDR3 runs to 16 residues. V was cut by 2 bases and J by 0 bases, with 11 bases left in between. The CDR3 DNA follows: TGTGCCAGCAGTTACCTCGGGGGGCTCTCCTACAATGAGCAGTTCTTC. Protein product: CASSYLGGLSYNEQFF.

J is TRBJ2-3 and V is TRBV19, with 7 nucleotides matching TRBD2. This CDR3 spans 15 amino acids. Trimming took 7 bases from V and 6 from J; bases not matched to a gene: 13. Germline assignment: CDR1 LNHDA and CDR2 SQIVND (reference sequence). CDR3 in DNA: TGTGCCAGTAAAGATTATGGGGGGGATATGGATACGCAGTATTTT. Amino acid sequence: CASKDYGGDMDTQYF.

Note on this clone: Relative to the germline gene, one junction end is altered; a read error may explain this. This sequence joins TRBV7-9 and TRBJ1-6; tentative D call: TRBD1 (5 bases). The V gene's germline CDR1 is SEHNR and CDR2 FQNEAQ (reference sequence). The CDR3 sequence is 16 residues long. CDR3: CSSSSRLEPKGSPLHF. CDR3 DNA: TGTTCCAGCAGCTCCCGACTCGAGCCTAAGGGGTCACCCCTCCACTTT.

J is TRBJ2-3 and V is TRBV11-1; D unclear. The CDR3 is made up of 14 amino acids. Germline V gene sequence: CDR1 SGHAT, CDR2 FQDESV (reference sequence). V lost 1 base and J lost 4, with 9 bases in between. The DNA of the CDR3 is TGTGCCAGCAGCTTAGTTAGTCAAGCAGATACGCAGTATTTT. Amino acid sequence: CASSLVSQADTQYF.

The gene calls are TRBV19 and TRBJ1-5; 8 positions agree with TRBD1. V lost 6 bases, J lost 4 bases, and 8 bases stayed unmatched. Germline CDR1 and CDR2: LNHDA and SQIVND (reference sequence). The length of the CDR3 is 15 residues. The DNA for the CDR3 is TGTGCCAGTAGCGGCAGGGGGCCTCGTAATCAGCCCCAGCATTTT. Residues: CASSGRGPRNQPQHF.

CDR3 in amino acids: CASSPPGTRNNEQFF. The CDR3, as DNA: TGTGCCAGCTCACCCCCCGGGACACGGAACAATGAGCAGTTCTTC. The rearrangement joins TRBV18 to TRBJ2-1, with D perhaps matching TRBD1 (6 bases). The CDR3 contains 15 residues. The V end lost 3 bases, the J end lost 5 bases, and 14 bases lay between the germline ends. CDR1 KGHSH and CDR2 LQKENI come from the germline V gene. Full variable domain (remainder filled in from reference TRBV18 and TRBJ2-1): NAGVMQNPRHLVRRRGQEARLRCSPMKGHSHVYWYRQLPEEGLKFMVYLQKENIIDESGMPKERFSAEFPKEGPSILRIQQVVRGDSAAYFCASSPPGTRNNEQFFGPGTRLTVL.

The genes are TRBV27 and TRBJ2-7; 9 bases are shared with TRBD1. This CDR3 has 11 residues. The germline V gene has CDR1 MNHEY and CDR2 SMNVEV (reference sequence). The V and J ends lost 4 bases and 9 bases, in that order; junction bases with no gene match: 1. The CDR3 nucleotides are TGTGCCAGCAGTTCGACAGGGGGGCAGTACTTC. Translating it yields CASSSTGGQYF.

This sequence joins TRBV2 and TRBJ2-3; 9 bases are a match to TRBD1. Per the germline V gene, CDR1 is SNHLY and CDR2 is FYNNEI. The CDR3 covers 16 residues. With V trimmed by 6 bases and J by 2 bases, 9 bases remained unmatched. The CDR3 region is CASRAPGQGPTDTQYF. CDR3 sequence (DNA): TGTGCCAGCAGGGCCCCGGGACAGGGCCCCACAGATACGCAGTATTTT.

The genes are TRBV6-6 and TRBJ1-1; D not certain. Germline CDR1 reads MNHNY; CDR2 reads SVGAGI (reference sequence). The CDR3 is 12 amino acids. The V and J ends lost 5 bases and 3 bases respectively, with 7 bases between them. The CDR3: CASSRRDTEAFF. In nucleotides, the CDR3 is TGTGCCAGCAGTAGACGGGACACTGAAGCTTTCTTT.

V and J are TRBV19 and TRBJ2-1, with a possible D match to TRBD2 (5 bases). Trimming cost V 3 bases and J 2 bases, with 11 bases left between them. Germline V gene sequence: CDR1 LNHDA, CDR2 SQIVND (reference sequence). The CDR3 runs 15 residues. CDR3 protein: CASSISRAAYNEQFF. The CDR3 region has the DNA TGTGCCAGTAGTATTTCGAGGGCCGCCTACAATGAGCAGTTCTTC.

Concerning this clone itself: At one of its ends the junction is not consistent with the germline gene, which may arise from a read error. The chain carries TRBV4-1 and TRBJ1-6; 10 nucleotides line up with TRBD1. This CDR3 has 22 amino acids. Per the germline V gene, CDR1 is MGHRA and CDR2 is YSYEKL. The CDR3 sequence is CASRQDRLRQGAPSSYNSPLHF. The CDR3 nucleotides read TGCGCCAGCAGACAAGATCGTCTAAGACAGGGGGCCCCCAGCTCCTATAATTCACCCCTCCACTTT.

This chain joins TRBV30 and TRBJ1-1; 7 bases line up with TRBD1. From germline, CDR1 is GTSNPN and CDR2 SVGIG (reference sequence). This CDR3 has 13 residues. V lost 4 bases, J lost 6 bases, and 8 bases stayed unmatched. CDR3 bases: TGTGCCTGGATCGGCAGGGGGGACCCTGAAGCTTTCTTT. Its protein product is CAWIGRGDPEAFF.

The rearrangement uses TRBV30 and TRBJ2-7; 9 bases map to TRBD2. V lost 0 bases to trimming and J lost 4 bases; unmatched junction nucleotides: 19. The CDR3 runs to 19 residues. Germline assignment: CDR1 GTSNPN and CDR2 SVGIG (reference sequence). The CDR3: CAWSVRLTSGPHGGYEQYF. CDR3 nucleotide sequence: TGTGCCTGGAGTGTACGGTTGACTAGCGGACCGCACGGGGGATACGAGCAGTACTTC.

The chain combines TRBV15 with TRBJ2-7; no definite D call. There are 12 residues in the CDR3. CDR1 LNHNV and CDR2 YYDKDF come from the germline V gene (reference sequence). V was clipped by 1 base and J by 4 bases, with 5 bases between them. The CDR3 DNA sequence: TGTGCCACCAGCAGAGGGCTTTACGAGCAGTACTTC. It codes for CATSRGLYEQYF.

V gene TRBV2 combines with J gene TRBJ2-5; the match to TRBD1 covers 7 bases. CDR3 length equals 15 residues. The junction had 8 bases not matched to a gene; V was cut back by 6 bases and J by 1 base. Germline CDR1 SNHLY, CDR2 FYNNEI. For the CDR3, the DNA is TGTGCCAGCAGGGGGACAGTCGCTCTCCAAGAGACCCAGTACTTC. Residues: CASRGTVALQETQYF.

This sequence joins TRBV29-1 and TRBJ2-7, with TRBD1 identical over 8 bases. This CDR3 has 14 amino acids. V lost 3 bases and J lost 0; bases outside the gene matches: 4. Germline V gives CDR1 SQVTM, CDR2 ANQGSEA. As DNA, the CDR3 is TGCAGCGTTGATTATGGGACAGGCTCCTACGAGCAGTACTTC. Protein product: CSVDYGTGSYEQYF.

This clone was counted between two and nine times. Other DNA variants within this sample encode the same CDR3. V gene TRBV2 combines with J gene TRBJ2-7, with D tentatively TRBD1 (5 bases). This CDR3 has 13 residues. Trimming left V 7 bases short and J 4 bases short, with 14 bases between. CDR1 is SNHLY, CDR2 FYNNEI, per germline. CDR3 amino acids: CASKQDTAYEQYF. The DNA for the CDR3 is TGTGCCAGCAAGCAGGACACGGCATACGAGCAGTACTTC.

This clone came up many times. This chain links TRBV13 with TRBJ2-3; D may be TRBD1 (6 bases). The V gene lost 4 bases and the J gene lost 3 bases, with 17 bases spanning the gap. Germline assignment: CDR1 PRHDT and CDR2 FYEKMQ (reference sequence). This CDR3 has 16 residues. The CDR3 DNA follows: TGTGCCAGCAGCTATCAAGGGGGTAAGATGACAGATACGCAGTATTTT. Protein: CASSYQGGKMTDTQYF.